Listed below are T cell receptor beta chains from one sample, sequenced in a study of CD8 T cells in Susac syndrome. TCRdb re-called the immunoSEQ multiplex PCR reads with MiXCR, one entry per CDR3 protein. The sample has about 100,000 distinct CDR3 sequences, 95% seen once. Sequencing was done on a sample of CD8+ T cells from PBMCs. The receptors derive from a human donor with Susac syndrome. CDR3s include the opening cysteine and the closing phenylalanine or tryptophan. A D gene is named only where the DNA matches it firmly. Expanded clones are given a class, and other clones once, few, many or no size at all.

size: .; V: TRBV9; D: .; J: TRBJ2-1; CDR3: CASSVAPHPDRYNEQFF; DNA: TGTGCCAGCAGCGTAGCTCCTCATCCAGATCGCTACAATGAGCAGTTCTTC
size: .; V: TRBV3-1; D: TRBD1; J: TRBJ2-2; CDR3: CASRPGTGASGELFF; DNA: TGTGCCAGCAGGCCCGGGACAGGGGCCTCCGGGGAGCTGTTTTTT
size: .; V: TRBV27; D: .; J: TRBJ2-1; CDR3: CASSLGERNEQFF; DNA: TGTGCCAGCAGTTTGGGGGAAAGAAATGAGCAGTTCTTC
size: .; V: TRBV11-2; D: .; J: TRBJ2-1; CDR3: CASRVSGNEQFF; DNA: TGTGCCAGCAGGGTAAGTGGCAATGAGCAGTTCTTC
size: .; V: TRBV10-2; D: .; J: TRBJ1-2; CDR3: CASSEAGNYGYTF; DNA: TGCGCCAGCAGTGAGGCAGGAAACTATGGCTACACCTTC
size: .; V: TRBV23-1; D: .; J: TRBJ2-4; CDR3: CASSLGTPYQNIQYF; DNA: TGCGCCAGCAGTCTTGGGACCCCTTACCAAAACATTCAGTACTTC
size: once; V: TRBV7-9; D: .; J: TRBJ2-1; CDR3: CASSPPSGPRDEQFF; DNA: TGTGCCAGCAGCCCCCCTTCCGGTCCCCGGGATGAGCAGTTCTTC
size: .; V: TRBV18; D: .; J: TRBJ2-3; CDR3: CASSPGGGPDTQYF; DNA: TGTGCCAGCTCACCAGGCGGCGGACCAGATACGCAGTATTTT
size: .; V: TRBV4-1; D: TRBD1; J: TRBJ2-1; CDR3: CASSQDWDRYNEQFF; DNA: TGCGCCAGCAGCCAAGATTGGGACAGGTACAATGAGCAGTTCTTC
size: .; V: TRBV25-1; D: .; J: TRBJ1-1; CDR3: CASSDLTEAFF; DNA: TGTGCCAGCAGTGATCTGACTGAAGCTTTCTTT
size: .; V: TRBV11-2; D: .; J: TRBJ1-2; CDR3: CASSLMSNGYTF; DNA: TGTGCCAGCAGCTTAATGTCAAATGGCTACACCTTC
size: .; V: TRBV27; D: .; J: TRBJ1-1; CDR3: CASSYDRGAASTEAFF; DNA: TGTGCCAGCAGTTACGACCGGGGGGCAGCGAGCACTGAAGCTTTCTTT
size: once; V: TRBV6-5; D: TRBD1; J: TRBJ2-5; CDR3: CASSSRGRMETQYF; DNA: TGTGCCAGCAGTTCCAGGGGGCGCATGGAGACCCAGTACTTC
size: .; V: TRBV12-3/TRBV12-4; D: .; J: TRBJ2-5; CDR3: CASSLPPGAQETQYF; DNA: TGTGCCAGCAGTCTACCGCCGGGGGCGCAAGAGACCCAGTACTTC
size: .; V: TRBV5-1; D: .; J: TRBJ2-3; CDR3: CASSLVQTTSTDTQYF; DNA: TGCGCCAGCAGCTTGGTACAGACTACTAGCACAGATACGCAGTATTTT
size: .; V: TRBV12-3/TRBV12-4; D: .; J: TRBJ1-5; CDR3: CASSYFNQPQHF; DNA: TGTGCCAGCAGTTATTTCAATCAGCCCCAGCATTTT
size: .; V: TRBV9; D: .; J: TRBJ2-3; CDR3: CASSARTERPTDTQYF; DNA: TGTGCCAGCAGCGCCAGGACGGAGCGGCCCACAGATACGCAGTATTTT
size: .; V: TRBV13; D: .; J: TRBJ1-2; CDR3: CASSLEGGYGYTF; DNA: TGTGCCAGCAGCCTCGAAGGTGGCTATGGCTACACCTTC
size: .; V: TRBV10-2; D: .; J: TRBJ2-7; CDR3: CASRQGGEQYF; DNA: TGCGCCAGCAGACAGGGAGGCGAGCAGTACTTC
size: .; V: TRBV20-1; D: .; J: TRBJ1-1; CDR3: CSAGSRGPEAFF; DNA: TGCAGTGCGGGCAGTCGAGGGCCCGAAGCTTTCTTT
size: .; V: TRBV6-2/TRBV6-3; D: TRBD1; J: TRBJ2-7; CDR3: CASRETGNGYEQYF; DNA: TGTGCCAGCAGGGAGACAGGGAACGGCTACGAGCAGTACTTC
size: .; V: TRBV9; D: .; J: TRBJ2-3; CDR3: CARRHPEGSTDTQYF; DNA: TGTGCCAGGCGCCATCCCGAAGGAAGCACAGATACGCAGTATTTT
size: .; V: TRBV4-1; D: TRBD2; J: TRBJ2-5; CDR3: CASSQQPTSGQETQYF; DNA: TGCGCCAGCAGCCAACAACCGACTAGCGGGCAAGAGACCCAGTACTTC
size: once; V: TRBV12-3/TRBV12-4; D: .; J: TRBJ2-1; CDR3: CASSFWGSGSLNEQFF; DNA: TGTGCCAGCAGTTTTTGGGGGAGTGGGTCCCTTAATGAGCAGTTCTTC
size: .; V: TRBV19; D: .; J: TRBJ2-1; CDR3: CASSIRPIRLNNEQFF; DNA: TGTGCCAGTAGTATCCGTCCGATCCGGTTAAATAATGAGCAGTTCTTC
size: once; V: TRBV20-1; D: TRBD2; J: TRBJ2-3; CDR3: CSARDPGGLAGYTDTQYF; DNA: TGCAGTGCTAGAGATCCGGGGGGATTAGCGGGGTACACAGATACGCAGTATTTT
size: .; V: TRBV19; D: .; J: TRBJ2-2; CDR3: CASSMDTGELFF; DNA: TGTGCCAGTAGTATGGACACCGGGGAGCTGTTTTTT